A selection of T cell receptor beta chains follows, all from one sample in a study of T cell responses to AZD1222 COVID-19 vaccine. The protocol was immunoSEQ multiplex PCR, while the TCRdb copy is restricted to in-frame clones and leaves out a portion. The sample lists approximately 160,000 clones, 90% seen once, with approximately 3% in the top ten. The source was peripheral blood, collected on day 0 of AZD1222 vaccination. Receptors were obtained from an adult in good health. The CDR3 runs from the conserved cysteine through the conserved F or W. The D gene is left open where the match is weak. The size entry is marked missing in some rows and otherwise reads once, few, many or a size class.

CDR3nt: TGTGCCAGCAGTGGGACAGGTGGCTATGGCTACACCTTC
CDR3aa: CASSGTGGYGYTF
abundance: .
j_gene: TRBJ1-2
d_gene: TRBD1
v_gene: TRBV2

CDR3nt: TGTGCCAGCAGGGACGGCGGAAGCACAGATACGCAGTATTTT
CDR3aa: CASRDGGSTDTQYF
abundance: .
j_gene: TRBJ2-3
d_gene: .
v_gene: TRBV5-4

CDR3nt: TGTGCCAGCACCATGAATAGCAATCAGCCCCAGCATTTT
CDR3aa: CASTMNSNQPQHF
abundance: .
j_gene: TRBJ1-5
d_gene: .
v_gene: TRBV7-9

CDR3nt: TGTGCCAGCAGCCAATCCCCAGGGCCGTCCTACGAGCAGTACTTC
CDR3aa: CASSQSPGPSYEQYF
abundance: once
j_gene: TRBJ2-7
d_gene: .
v_gene: TRBV3-1/TRBV3-2

CDR3nt: TGTGCCAGCAGTTACTCGCCCAGATCCACCCGGGTAGAGACCCAGTACTTC
CDR3aa: CASSYSPRSTRVETQYF
abundance: .
j_gene: TRBJ2-5
d_gene: .
v_gene: TRBV6-2/TRBV6-3

CDR3nt: TGTGCCAGCAGCCCTAGCGGGGGGACAGATACGCAGTATTTT
CDR3aa: CASSPSGGTDTQYF
abundance: .
j_gene: TRBJ2-3
d_gene: TRBD2
v_gene: TRBV7-3

CDR3nt: TGTGCCAGCAGTCGACCCCGGGGTAGCGGGGCAGATACGCAGTATTTT
CDR3aa: CASSRPRGSGADTQYF
abundance: .
j_gene: TRBJ2-3
d_gene: TRBD2
v_gene: TRBV6-6

CDR3nt: TGTGCCAGCAGCCGTATGACAGGGGGCGCCTCCTATGGCTACACCTTC
CDR3aa: CASSRMTGGASYGYTF
abundance: .
j_gene: TRBJ1-2
d_gene: TRBD1
v_gene: TRBV5-5

CDR3nt: TGCAGCGGGACATCGGGGGACTATGGTTACACCTTC
CDR3aa: CSGTSGDYGYTF
abundance: .
j_gene: TRBJ1-2
d_gene: .
v_gene: TRBV29-1

CDR3nt: TGTGCCACCAGTGACCCCGGGACTAGCACAGATACGCAGTATTTT
CDR3aa: CATSDPGTSTDTQYF
abundance: .
j_gene: TRBJ2-3
d_gene: .
v_gene: TRBV24-1

CDR3nt: TGCGCCAGCAGCCAAGATTATCCGGGGGGGCCTGCCGAGACCCAGTACTTC
CDR3aa: CASSQDYPGGPAETQYF
abundance: .
j_gene: TRBJ2-5
d_gene: TRBD2
v_gene: TRBV4-3

CDR3nt: TGCAGCGTTGAAGGGACAGCTAGTAATGAAAAACTGTTTTTT
CDR3aa: CSVEGTASNEKLFF
abundance: few
j_gene: TRBJ1-4
d_gene: .
v_gene: TRBV29-1

CDR3nt: TGTGCCAGCAGCTTCGGTCGGGGTGCAACTAATGAAAAACTGTTTTTT
CDR3aa: CASSFGRGATNEKLFF
abundance: .
j_gene: TRBJ1-4
d_gene: .
v_gene: TRBV11-1

CDR3nt: TGTGCCAGTAGTATACCCCGCGGGGCAGATGAAAAACTGTTTTTT
CDR3aa: CASSIPRGADEKLFF
abundance: once
j_gene: TRBJ1-4
d_gene: .
v_gene: TRBV19

CDR3nt: TGTGCCAGCTCACCCCCGGTTGAGGAGACCCAGTACTTC
CDR3aa: CASSPPVEETQYF
abundance: .
j_gene: TRBJ2-5
d_gene: .
v_gene: TRBV18

CDR3nt: TGTGCCAGCAGTCCAATGGTGTGGGGGGAATACGAGCAGTACTTC
CDR3aa: CASSPMVWGEYEQYF
abundance: .
j_gene: TRBJ2-7
d_gene: .
v_gene: TRBV7-2

CDR3nt: TGTGCCAGCAGTTTAGGGGCTTCCCGAAGCTCCTACGAGCAGTACTTC
CDR3aa: CASSLGASRSSYEQYF
abundance: .
j_gene: TRBJ2-7
d_gene: .
v_gene: TRBV27

CDR3nt: TGTGCCAGCAGTCCCGCGCCTGGGTTATACGAGCAGTACTTC
CDR3aa: CASSPAPGLYEQYF
abundance: few
j_gene: TRBJ2-7
d_gene: .
v_gene: TRBV27

CDR3nt: TGTGCCAGCAGCCCTCCCCAAGAGACCCAGTACTTC
CDR3aa: CASSPPQETQYF
abundance: once
j_gene: TRBJ2-5
d_gene: .
v_gene: TRBV3-1/TRBV3-2

CDR3nt: TGTGCCAGCAGTGAAAAACAGGCGAGGAACACTGAAGCTTTCTTT
CDR3aa: CASSEKQARNTEAFF
abundance: once
j_gene: TRBJ1-1
d_gene: .
v_gene: TRBV6-1

CDR3nt: TGCGCCAGCAGCTTGGAGCGATATGGCTACACCTTC
CDR3aa: CASSLERYGYTF
abundance: .
j_gene: TRBJ1-2
d_gene: .
v_gene: TRBV5-1

CDR3nt: TGTGCCAGCAGCCGGGACCGAAGCAGCTACGAGCAGTACTTC
CDR3aa: CASSRDRSSYEQYF
abundance: .
j_gene: TRBJ2-7
d_gene: .
v_gene: TRBV7-2

CDR3nt: TGTGCCAGTAGTGCAGCGGTCGAGCAGTACTTC
CDR3aa: CASSAAVEQYF
abundance: .
j_gene: TRBJ2-7
d_gene: .
v_gene: TRBV19

CDR3nt: TGTGCCAGCAAGGGCAGATCCCAAGAGACCCAGTACTTC
CDR3aa: CASKGRSQETQYF
abundance: .
j_gene: TRBJ2-5
d_gene: .
v_gene: TRBV27

CDR3nt: TGTGCCATCAGCGAGCGCCAGGACAGCTCCTACGGTTCACCCCTCCACTTT
CDR3aa: CAISERQDSSYGSPLHF
abundance: .
j_gene: TRBJ1-6
d_gene: .
v_gene: TRBV10-3

CDR3nt: TGCGCCAGCAGCGACGACGGGATCTATGGCTACACCTTC
CDR3aa: CASSDDGIYGYTF
abundance: .
j_gene: TRBJ1-2
d_gene: .
v_gene: TRBV5-1

CDR3nt: TGTGCCAGCGACCCGGGACAGGGCGTTCTTCCAGATACGCAGTATTTT
CDR3aa: CASDPGQGVLPDTQYF
abundance: .
j_gene: TRBJ2-3
d_gene: TRBD1
v_gene: TRBV7-2

CDR3nt: TGTGCCACCCGGACAGGAAACACTGAAGCTTTCTTT
CDR3aa: CATRTGNTEAFF
abundance: .
j_gene: TRBJ1-1
d_gene: TRBD1
v_gene: TRBV19

CDR3nt: TGTGCCACCAGCAGGGACGGAATAAATGGCTACACCTTC
CDR3aa: CATSRDGINGYTF
abundance: .
j_gene: TRBJ1-2
d_gene: .
v_gene: TRBV15

CDR3nt: TGTGCCAGCAGCGGGGACTTCCCATCCTACGAGCAGTACTTC
CDR3aa: CASSGDFPSYEQYF
abundance: .
j_gene: TRBJ2-7
d_gene: .
v_gene: TRBV9

CDR3nt: TGTGCCAGCGGCCCAGATACGCAGTATTTT
CDR3aa: CASGPDTQYF
abundance: .
j_gene: TRBJ2-3
d_gene: .
v_gene: TRBV12-3/TRBV12-4

CDR3nt: TGTGCCAGCAGGATAGCGGGGGTGACCTACGAGCAGTACTTC
CDR3aa: CASRIAGVTYEQYF
abundance: .
j_gene: TRBJ2-7
d_gene: TRBD2
v_gene: TRBV2

CDR3nt: TGTGCCAGCACCTACCACCTCGAGCAGTACTTC
CDR3aa: CASTYHLEQYF
abundance: .
j_gene: TRBJ2-7
d_gene: .
v_gene: TRBV11-2

CDR3nt: TGTGCCAGCAGTTTTGACAGTGGCTCCTATAATTCACCCCTCCACTTT
CDR3aa: CASSFDSGSYNSPLHF
abundance: .
j_gene: TRBJ1-6
d_gene: .
v_gene: TRBV27

CDR3nt: TGTGCTAGTGGCCCCCCACAACTAGCGGGGAGCACAGATACGCAGTATTTT
CDR3aa: CASGPPQLAGSTDTQYF
abundance: .
j_gene: TRBJ2-3
d_gene: TRBD2
v_gene: TRBV12-5

CDR3nt: TGTGCCAGCAGCAACACTAGGAACACTGAAGCTTTCTTT
CDR3aa: CASSNTRNTEAFF
abundance: .
j_gene: TRBJ1-1
d_gene: .
v_gene: TRBV3-1/TRBV3-2

CDR3nt: TGTGCCTTCCGACGGAAGGGAGAAAGAAATAATTCACCCCTCCACTTT
CDR3aa: CAFRRKGERNNSPLHF
abundance: .
j_gene: TRBJ1-6
d_gene: .
v_gene: TRBV30

CDR3nt: TGTGCCAGTAGTATCGGCGGCACAAGCTCTGGAAACACCATATATTTT
CDR3aa: CASSIGGTSSGNTIYF
abundance: .
j_gene: TRBJ1-3
d_gene: .
v_gene: TRBV19

CDR3nt: TGTGCCAGCAGCTTAGGTCAGGGGGACTATGGCTACACCTTC
CDR3aa: CASSLGQGDYGYTF
abundance: .
j_gene: TRBJ1-2
d_gene: TRBD1
v_gene: TRBV7-9

CDR3nt: TGTGCCAGCAGCTCGGGACAGGGTGTTACCTATGGCTACACCTTC
CDR3aa: CASSSGQGVTYGYTF
abundance: .
j_gene: TRBJ1-2
d_gene: TRBD1
v_gene: TRBV7-8

CDR3nt: TGTGCCAGCAGCCAGATAGGTGCCGGGCCAGGGTTCTACAATGAGCAGTTCTTC
CDR3aa: CASSQIGAGPGFYNEQFF
abundance: .
j_gene: TRBJ2-1
d_gene: .
v_gene: TRBV3-1/TRBV3-2

CDR3nt: TGCAGTGCTAGTCCCCCGTATAGCAATCAGCCCCAGCATTTT
CDR3aa: CSASPPYSNQPQHF
abundance: few
j_gene: TRBJ1-5
d_gene: .
v_gene: TRBV20-1

CDR3nt: TGCAGCGTTGAAGGTATGGCAGAAACTTCCAATAAAGCTTTCTTT
CDR3aa: CSVEGMAETSNKAFF
abundance: .
j_gene: TRBJ1-1
d_gene: .
v_gene: TRBV29-1

CDR3nt: TGTGCCAGCAGCCAAGAAACAACGGGGACGGGGAACACTGAAGCTTTCTTT
CDR3aa: CASSQETTGTGNTEAFF
abundance: .
j_gene: TRBJ1-1
d_gene: .
v_gene: TRBV4-2

CDR3nt: TGTGCCAGCAGCTTATGGATGGGACAATTAGGGGACGGCTACACCTTC
CDR3aa: CASSLWMGQLGDGYTF
abundance: .
j_gene: TRBJ1-2
d_gene: .
v_gene: TRBV11-2

CDR3nt: TGTGCCAGCAGCTCGGACAGGGCGTCGACTGAAGCTTTCTTT
CDR3aa: CASSSDRASTEAFF
abundance: .
j_gene: TRBJ1-1
d_gene: TRBD1
v_gene: TRBV5-4

CDR3nt: TGTGCCAGCAGGGACAGGGAGAACTATGGCTACACCTTC
CDR3aa: CASRDRENYGYTF
abundance: .
j_gene: TRBJ1-2
d_gene: TRBD1
v_gene: TRBV2